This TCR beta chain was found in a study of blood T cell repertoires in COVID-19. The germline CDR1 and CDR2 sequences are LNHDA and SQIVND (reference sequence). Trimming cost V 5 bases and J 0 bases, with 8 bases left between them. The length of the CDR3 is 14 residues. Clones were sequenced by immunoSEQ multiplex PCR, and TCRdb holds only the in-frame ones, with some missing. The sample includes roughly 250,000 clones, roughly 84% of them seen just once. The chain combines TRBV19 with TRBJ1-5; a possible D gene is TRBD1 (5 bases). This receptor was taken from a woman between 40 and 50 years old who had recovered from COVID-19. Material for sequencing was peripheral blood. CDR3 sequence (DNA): TGTGCCAGTAGTCGACAGAGTAGCAATCAGCCCCAGCATTTT. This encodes CASSRQSSNQPQHF.